This T cell receptor beta chain was recorded in a study of blood T cell repertoires in COVID-19. As for the study in general: The study drew acute and convalescent COVID-19 samples from the United States, Italy and Spain.

Assay: immunoSEQ multiplex PCR; the TCRdb copy retains only in-frame clones and omits some. The data show 100,000 to 150,000 clones, about 81% seen once. The V gene's germline CDR1 is SGHNT and CDR2 YYREEE (reference sequence). V lost 7 bases, J lost 4 bases, and 15 bases stayed unmatched. The CDR3 sequence is 17 residues long. The V and J genes are TRBV5-4 and TRBJ1-2, with 11 bases fitting TRBD1. The TCR comes from a woman aged 45-60 years with acute or convalescent COVID-19. The material sequenced was peripheral blood. The CDR3 loop is CASFRTGGAVLGYGYTF. CDR3 nucleotides: TGTGCCAGCTTCCGGACAGGGGGCGCAGTATTAGGCTATGGCTACACCTTC.